Below are 22 T cell receptor beta chains sequenced from a single sample in a study of shared clonotypes between healthy human individuals. Assay used: immunoSEQ multiplex PCR; TCRdb lists only in-frame clones, some missing. Here the sample spans about 680,000 clones, 72% being singletons. Sequencing was performed on memory CD4+ T cells sorted from blood. Subset described: CD45RA-negative fraction. The source of these receptors is a woman in her 30s in good health.

This clone was seen only a few times. The chain employs TRBV5-1 and TRBJ2-1; TRBD2 is a possible D gene (5 bases). There are 14 residues in the CDR3. The germline gives CDR1 SGHRS, CDR2 YFSETQ. Deletions cut 3 bases from V and 7 bases from J, with 14 bases between. CDR3 region: CASSSLEEKNEQFF. CDR3 nucleotide sequence: TGCGCCAGCAGCTCACTGGAGGAGAAAAATGAGCAGTTCTTC.

This chain joins TRBV4-1 and TRBJ2-5; D is unclear. The germline V and J ends were trimmed by 1 base and 5 bases, with 8 bases remaining between them. The CDR3 consists of 13 residues. CDR1 MGHRA and CDR2 YSYEKL come from the germline V gene. CDR3 amino acids: CASSQVIGETQYF. CDR3 nucleotide sequence: TGCGCCAGCAGCCAAGTTATCGGGGAGACCCAGTACTTC.

The genes are TRBV7-8 and TRBJ2-2, with D unclear. Germline V gene data show CDR1 as SGHVS and CDR2 as FQNEAQ. Trimming stripped 1 base from V and 2 bases from J, with 14 bases between. This CDR3 contains 17 residues. The CDR3 sequence: CASSLVPGRKNTGELFF. CDR3 nucleotides: TGTGCCAGCAGCTTAGTACCCGGACGGAAAAACACCGGGGAGCTGTTTTTT. Complete variable domain (other parts from reference TRBV7-8 and TRBJ2-2): GAGVSQSPRYKVAKRGQDVALRCDPISGHVSLFWYQQALGQGPEFLTYFQNEAQLDKSGLPSDRFFAERPEGSVSTLKIQRTQQEDSAVYLCASSLVPGRKNTGELFFGEGSRLTVL.

The chain has TRBV6-5 and TRBJ2-7; D not certain. The V gene's germline CDR1 is MNHEY and CDR2 SVGAGI. The V and J ends lost 7 bases and 0 bases respectively, with 16 bases between them. The CDR3 contains 15 residues. DNA of the CDR3: TGTGCCAGCACCCCATCGGGTACGAGCTCCTACGAGCAGTACTTC. Encoded protein: CASTPSGTSSYEQYF.

V usage is TRBV5-4 and J usage is TRBJ2-4, with TRBD1 identical over 7 bases. Trimming at V came to 1 base and at J to 5 bases, leaving 3 bases not matched to a gene. CDR3 length: 14 residues. Germline loops: CDR1 SGHNT, CDR2 YYREEE (reference sequence). CDR3 residues: CASSLYQGENIQYF. The CDR3 DNA reads TGTGCCAGCAGCTTGTATCAGGGGGAAAACATTCAGTACTTC.

This clone was counted only a few times. This sequence joins TRBV11-2 and TRBJ2-1; possibly TRBD2 for D (5 bases). This CDR3 has 13 amino acids. CDR1 and CDR2 from the germline V gene are SGHAT and FQNNGV. V was clipped by 5 bases and J by 4 bases, with 9 bases between them. CDR3 in amino acids: CASSRTGYNEQFF. The CDR3 DNA reads as TGTGCCAGCAGCCGGACGGGGTACAATGAGCAGTTCTTC.

This clone was picked up a small number of times. CDR3 loop: CASSTGTRGEQYF. The CDR3 DNA reads TGCGCCAGCAGCACCGGGACTAGAGGAGAGCAGTACTTC. The chain carries TRBV10-1 and TRBJ2-7; 8 bases map to TRBD2. V shed 6 bases, J shed 7 bases, and the junction held 8 bases outside the gene matches. Germline V gene sequence: CDR1 WNHNN, CDR2 SYGVQD (reference sequence). This CDR3 has 13 residues.

There are a few counts of this clone. This chain uses TRBV18 with TRBJ1-1; 7 bases are a match to TRBD1. The CDR3 sequence is 17 residues long. In germline, CDR1 is KGHSH, CDR2 LQKENI. V lost 3 bases, J lost 1 base, and 11 bases stayed unmatched. The DNA of the CDR3 is TGTGCCAGCTCACCGTACCCGACAGGGATGGCGAACACTGAAGCTTTCTTT. Its protein product is CASSPYPTGMANTEAFF.

The chain carries TRBV5-1 and TRBJ1-4; 7 bases fit TRBD1. Germline values: CDR1 SGHRS, CDR2 YFSETQ. The CDR3 loop spans 14 amino acids. V gave up 4 bases and J gave up 8 bases; unmatched junction bases: 8. Here the CDR3 DNA reads TGCGCCAGCAGCCGGGGCCAGGGGGAAGAAAAACTGTTTTTT. Translating gives CASSRGQGEEKLFF.

This sequence joins TRBV29-1 and TRBJ2-7; D is undetermined. From germline, CDR1 is SQVTM and CDR2 ANQGSEA. This CDR3 has 11 residues. Between the trimmed V and J ends, which lost 3 bases and 3 bases, there was a span of 6 bases. The CDR3 bases are TGCAGCGTTGAGAACAACTACGAGCAGTACTTC. Its protein product is CSVENNYEQYF.

CDR3 amino acids: CSGIAGSTDTQYF. The CDR3 DNA reads TGCAGCGGGATAGCGGGTAGCACAGATACGCAGTATTTT. The chain couples TRBV29-1 to TRBJ2-3, with 7 bases matching TRBD2. Trimming at V came to 7 bases and at J to 0 bases, leaving 4 bases not matched to a gene. The germline gives CDR1 SQVTM, CDR2 ANQGSEA. CDR3 size: 13 residues.

CDR3 nucleotides: TGTGCCAGCACCCACTCACAGGGGACAGATACGCAGTATTTT. Amino acids: CASTHSQGTDTQYF. The V and J genes are TRBV28 and TRBJ2-3; 7 bases align to TRBD1. CDR3 length equals 14 residues. Germline CDR1 reads MDHEN; CDR2 reads SYDVKM. V was pared by 7 bases and J by 3 bases, with 7 bases of the junction left unmatched.

To note about this clone: The sample holds other DNA sequences that translate to the same CDR3. This sequence joins TRBV28 and TRBJ1-3, with 10 positions matching TRBD1. The CDR3 is made up of 16 amino acids. CDR1 and CDR2 (germline): MDHEN, SYDVKM. V dropped 6 bases and J dropped 2; count of bases not matched to a gene: 7. CDR3 region: CASRLGQGSAGNTIYF. CDR3 nucleotides: TGTGCCAGCAGATTGGGACAGGGGAGCGCTGGAAACACCATATATTTT.

This sequence joins TRBV28 and TRBJ2-2; 10 bases agree with TRBD2. The CDR3 runs 16 residues. Germline V gene data show CDR1 as MDHEN and CDR2 as SYDVKM. The ends lost 6 bases at V and 6 bases at J; junction bases unmatched: 10. The CDR3 is CASRSPSGSPAGELFF. DNA for the CDR3: TGTGCCAGCAGATCTCCTAGCGGGAGCCCAGCCGGGGAGCTGTTTTTT. The variable domain in full, with the rest retrieved from reference TRBV28 and TRBJ2-2, is DVKVTQSSRYLVKRTGEKVFLECVQDMDHENMFWYRQDPGLGLRLIYFSYDVKMKEKGDIPEGYSVSREKKERFSLILESASTNQTSMYLCASRSPSGSPAGELFFGEGSRLTVL.

V gene TRBV2 combines with J gene TRBJ1-1; the D is unclear. This CDR3 region has 12 residues. Trimming cost V 3 bases and J 4 bases, with 6 bases left between them. CDR1 and CDR2 (germline): SNHLY, FYNNEI. The CDR3 loop is CASSEQATEAFF. In DNA, the CDR3 is TGTGCCAGCAGTGAGCAGGCCACTGAAGCTTTCTTT. The variable domain in full, with the rest retrieved from reference TRBV2 and TRBJ1-1, is EPEVTQTPSHQVTQMGQEVILRCVPISNHLYFYWYRQILGQKVEFLVSFYNNEISEKSEIFDDQFSVERPDGSNFTLKIRSTKLEDSAMYFCASSEQATEAFFGQGTRLTVV.

The rearrangement links TRBV2 to TRBJ1-1; weak D call: TRBD1 (5 bases). This CDR3 region has 14 residues. Between the trimmed V and J ends, which lost 8 bases and 5 bases, there was a span of 18 bases. The V gene's germline CDR1 is SNHLY and CDR2 FYNNEI. The CDR3 here is CASGDRDWGTEAFF. DNA for the CDR3: TGTGCCAGCGGGGACCGCGATTGGGGGACTGAAGCTTTCTTT.

The chain links TRBV2 to TRBJ2-5; D might be TRBD2 (5 bases). V lost 1 base to trimming and J lost 5 bases, with 14 bases between them. The CDR3 loop spans 15 amino acids. Germline loops: CDR1 SNHLY, CDR2 FYNNEI. CDR3 protein: CASSEVELGWETQYF. For the CDR3, the DNA is TGTGCCAGCAGTGAAGTCGAACTAGGGTGGGAGACCCAGTACTTC. The whole variable domain, filled in from reference TRBV2 and TRBJ2-5, reads EPEVTQTPSHQVTQMGQEVILRCVPISNHLYFYWYRQILGQKVEFLVSFYNNEISEKSEIFDDQFSVERPDGSNFTLKIRSTKLEDSAMYFCASSEVELGWETQYFGPGTRLLVL.

The chain employs TRBV2 and TRBJ2-3; the match to TRBD2 covers 12 bases. The V and J ends lost 6 bases and 0 bases, in that order; junction bases with no gene match: 7. Looked up from germline, CDR1 is SNHLY and CDR2 is FYNNEI. The CDR3 spans 17 residues. CDR3 in amino acids: CASRRLAGASSTDTQYF. The CDR3 coding sequence is TGTGCCAGCAGACGACTAGCGGGAGCTTCTAGCACAGATACGCAGTATTTT.

In regard to this clone: The sample carries other DNA sequences with the same CDR3. The chain links TRBV5-6 to TRBJ2-7; D uncertain. V lost 4 bases and J lost 0, with 11 bases in between. Germline values: CDR1 SGHDT, CDR2 YYEEEE. CDR3 size: 14 residues. The CDR3 protein is CASSLGRSSYEQYF. In DNA, the CDR3 is TGTGCCAGCAGCCTAGGACGGAGCTCCTACGAGCAGTACTTC.

This clone is a singleton in its sample. The genes are TRBV5-1 and TRBJ2-5; the D gene is possibly TRBD2 (5 bases). The germline V and J ends were trimmed by 0 bases and 2 bases, with 11 bases remaining between them. This CDR3 has 15 residues. From germline, CDR1 is SGHRS and CDR2 YFSETQ. The CDR3 is CASSLEAREQETQYF. CDR3 in DNA: TGCGCCAGCAGCTTGGAAGCTAGGGAGCAAGAGACCCAGTACTTC.

The chain joins TRBV6-1 to TRBJ1-1, with D perhaps matching TRBD1 (5 bases). Trimming removed 4 bases at V and 6 bases at J, with 12 bases between. This CDR3 has 13 amino acids. Germline CDR1 and CDR2: MNHNS and SASEGT. CDR3 nucleotides: TGTGCCAGCAGTGGACGGAGGGGTCCTGAAGCTTTCTTT. This gives the protein CASSGRRGPEAFF.

The chain is built from TRBV28 and TRBJ2-7; D may be TRBD1 (5 bases). Germline values: CDR1 MDHEN, CDR2 SYDVKM. The CDR3 has 15 residues. The ends were cut back, 7 bases at V and 1 base at J, with 17 bases in the middle. The CDR3 nucleotides read TGTGCCAGCAACGAACCTTACAGGATTTCCTACGAGCAGTACTTC. As protein: CASNEPYRISYEQYF.